The 19 T cell receptor beta chains in this list originate from one sample, sequenced in a study of vaccination effects on CD4 cells after COVID-19. The data were produced by immunoSEQ multiplex PCR, yet TCRdb's version contains in-frame clones alone and is incomplete. The data show around 68,000 clones, with roughly 80% seen just once and 9% to 15% held by the top ten. These receptors lack a known antigen. With the ViraFEST assay, the study expanded antigen-specific CD4+ T cells using viral peptide pools, then sequenced them. A roughly 11-day culture period preceded the isolation of CD4+ T cells. Absence of prior SARS-CoV-2 infection characterized the vaccine recipients, who showed negative nucleocapsid antibodies. The sequencing here drew on CD4+ T cells from PBMCs cultured with SARS-CoV-2 spike peptides, taken before COVID-19 vaccination. The receptors here all came from a human donor who received a COVID-19 vaccine.

The rearrangement uses TRBV5-1 and TRBJ2-7; D remains ambiguous. The germline CDR1 and CDR2 sequences are SGHRS and YFSETQ. The CDR3 consists of 9 residues. CDR3 DNA sequence: TGCGCCAGCAGCCGCCCGCCCCCCGTC. Encoded protein: CASSRPPPV.

The chain links TRBV30 to TRBJ1-1; no clear D. This CDR3 contains 14 residues. Germline lookup yields CDR1 GTSNPN and CDR2 SVGIG (reference sequence). V shed 7 bases and J shed 5 bases, with 20 bases lying between them. The CDR3 protein is CALRAFGSATEAFF. As DNA, the CDR3 is TGTGCCTTACGGGCGTTTGGTTCTGCGACTGAAGCTTTCTTT.

The V call is TRBV5-4, the J call TRBJ2-3; D possibly corresponds to TRBD2 (5 bases). The CDR3 loop spans 17 amino acids. The germline V gene encodes CDR1 SGHNT and CDR2 YYREEE (reference sequence). V was trimmed by 4 bases and J by 0 bases, leaving 18 bases between them. In DNA, the CDR3 is TGTGCCAGCAGCCAAGGAACACCTAGCCCTAGCACAGATACGCAGTATTTT. It codes for CASSQGTPSPSTDTQYF.

The genes are TRBV24-1 and TRBJ2-1; the match to TRBD2 covers 14 bases. The germline CDR1 and CDR2 sequences are KGHDR and SFDVKD. The CDR3 length is 15 residues. V was pared by 5 bases and J by 9 bases, with 5 bases of the junction left unmatched. The DNA of the CDR3 is TGTGCCACCAGTGGGGGACTAGCGGGGGTAGGTGAGCAGTTCTTC. This translates into CATSGGLAGVGEQFF.

This clone was detected once. This chain connects TRBV24-1 to TRBJ1-4, with no clear D. Trimming pared 6 bases from V and 8 bases from J, leaving 12 bases between. Per the germline V gene, CDR1 is KGHDR and CDR2 is SFDVKD. The CDR3 runs to 13 residues. The CDR3 here is CATSKRGEEKLFF. The CDR3 nucleotides are TGTGCCACCAGTAAACGCGGGGAGGAAAAACTGTTTTTT.

V usage is TRBV5-4 and J usage is TRBJ1-1; the match to TRBD1 covers 11 bases. Losses at the gene ends were 4 bases for V and 6 bases for J; bases not matched to a gene: 5. Germline CDR1 SGHNT, CDR2 YYREEE (reference sequence). The CDR3 has 14 residues. The DNA of the CDR3 is TGTGCCAGCAGCCCGGACAGGGGGCGCCCTGAAGCTTTCTTT. It codes for CASSPDRGRPEAFF.

The chain is built from TRBV24-1 and TRBJ2-3; D may correspond to TRBD1 or TRBD2 (5 bases each). V lost 9 bases, J lost 3 bases, and 18 bases lay in between. The CDR3 contains 15 residues. Germline CDR1 is KGHDR and CDR2 is SFDVKD. In nucleotides, the CDR3 is TGTGCCACCGGTGGGGGAGCAGCCGCAACAGATACGCAGTATTTT. Protein: CATGGGAAATDTQYF.

The rearrangement uses TRBV24-1 and TRBJ1-2; 11 nucleotides agree with TRBD1. CDR1 is KGHDR, CDR2 SFDVKD, per germline. The CDR3 is 16 residues long. V shed 5 bases and J 0 bases; nucleotides not matched to a gene: 4. DNA for the CDR3: TGTGCCACCAGTGGGGGACAGGGGGATGCTAACTATGGCTACACCTTC. Its protein product is CATSGGQGDANYGYTF.

The CDR3 is CASSDPGVDEQFF. CDR3 DNA: TGTGCCAGCAGTGATCCAGGGGTCGATGAGCAGTTCTTC. The chain carries TRBV6-1 and TRBJ2-1, with D tentatively TRBD1 (6 bases). The V gene's germline CDR1 is MNHNS and CDR2 SASEGT. This CDR3 is built from 13 residues. V gave up 3 bases and J gave up 8 bases, with 11 bases separating them.

This sequence joins TRBV5-1 and TRBJ2-2; 8 nucleotides match TRBD2. This CDR3 region has 13 residues. The V gene's germline CDR1 is SGHRS and CDR2 YFSETQ. With V trimmed by 4 bases and J by 13 bases, 9 bases remained unmatched. The CDR3 DNA sequence: TGCGCCAGCAGCCGCGGGGGGCCGGAGCGGCTGTTTTTT. It codes for CASSRGGPERLFF. The whole variable domain, remainder taken from reference TRBV5-1 and TRBJ2-2, is KAGVTQTPRYLIKTRGQQVTLSCSPISGHRSVSWYQQTPGQGLQFLFEYFSETQRNKGNFPGRFSGRQFSNSRSEMNVSTLELGDSALYLCASSRGGPERLFFGEGSRLTVL.

The chain uses TRBV5-1 and TRBJ2-2; TRBD2 aligns across 10 bases. The length of the CDR3 is 16 residues. The germline V gene has CDR1 SGHRS and CDR2 YFSETQ. Germline trimming cut 4 bases from V and 6 bases from J; bases unmatched to any gene: 9. The CDR3 sequence: CASSQTGLALAGELFF. The CDR3 DNA reads as TGCGCCAGCAGCCAGACGGGACTAGCGTTAGCCGGGGAGCTGTTTTTT.

The chain combines TRBV4-3 with TRBJ1-5; TRBD1 matches at 9 bases. This CDR3 spans 19 amino acids. V shed 0 bases and J 3 bases; nucleotides not matched to a gene: 12. CDR1 and CDR2 (germline): LGHNA, YSLEER. The CDR3 nucleotides read TGCGCCAGCAGCCAAGATTATGTAGGGACAGGGTTTTTCAATCAGCCCCAGCATTTT. The encoded protein is CASSQDYVGTGFFNQPQHF.

The table lists this clone with a few counts. The junction departs from germline at one end; a sequencing error may be responsible. This rearrangement joins TRBV11-3 to TRBJ2-2, with a weak D call TRBD2 (5 bases). In germline, CDR1 is SGHNT, CDR2 YENEEA. CDR3 length: 14 amino acids. Here the CDR3 DNA reads TGTGCCAGCAGCAAACACTACGCACACCGGGGAGCTGTTTTT. Encoded protein: CASSKHYAHRGAVF.

The CDR3 DNA reads as TGTGCCAGCTCACTACCAGCAGATACGCAGTATTTT. Its protein is CASSLPADTQYF. The chain combines TRBV18 with TRBJ2-3; unclear D gene. CDR3 length: 12 residues. Trimming left V 4 bases short and J 4 bases short, with 6 bases between. The V gene's germline CDR1 is KGHSH and CDR2 LQKENI.

The rearrangement joins TRBV10-3 to TRBJ1-2; tentative D call: TRBD1 (6 bases). Germline V CDR1 and CDR2: ENHRY, SYGVKD. There are 15 residues in the CDR3. With 6 bases removed from V and 2 bases from J, the gap between germline ends came to 16 bases. CDR3 amino acids: CAIRVRGFGNYGYTF. CDR3 nucleotide sequence: TGTGCCATCAGAGTCAGGGGTTTCGGGAACTATGGCTACACCTTC.

This chain links TRBV3-1 (or the pseudogene TRBV3-2) with TRBJ2-4; tentatively, D is TRBD2 (5 bases). The CDR3 is made up of 14 amino acids. Trimming took 1 base from V and 4 from J, leaving 8 bases between them. From germline, CDR1 is LGHDT and CDR2 YNNKEL (reference sequence). CDR3 coding DNA: TGTGCCAGCAGCCAAGGTCCGGGGAAAAACATTCAGTACTTC. This sequence encodes CASSQGPGKNIQYF.

The chain couples TRBV6-6 to TRBJ1-5; D unclear. The CDR3 length is 16 residues. CDR1 and CDR2 from the germline V gene are MNHNY and SVGAGI (reference sequence). The V and J ends lost 6 bases and 2 bases respectively, with 17 bases between them. CDR3 loop: CASSYPARGGNQPQHF. The CDR3 bases are TGTGCCAGCAGCTACCCGGCCCGTGGGGGCAATCAGCCCCAGCATTTT.

The sample holds a few counts of this clone. V usage is TRBV14 and J usage is TRBJ1-4, with D tentatively TRBD1 (5 bases). The CDR3 is 13 residues long. Trimming shortened V by 4 bases and J by 4 bases, and 7 bases separated the two germline ends. CDR1 is SGHDN, CDR2 FVKESK, per germline. The CDR3 DNA sequence: TGTGCCAGCAGCCGGGACCTTAATGAAAAACTGTTTTTT. It translates to CASSRDLNEKLFF. The full variable domain, in which reference TRBV14 and TRBJ1-4 provide the parts outside the CDR3, is EAGVTQFPSHSVIEKGQTVTLRCDPISGHDNLYWYRRVMGKEIKFLLHFVKESKQDESGMPNNRFLAERTGGTYSTLKVQPAELEDSGVYFCASSRDLNEKLFFGSGTQLSVL.

This clone was counted a single time. The chain has TRBV7-2 and TRBJ2-5, with unresolved D. This CDR3 is 13 amino acids long. The ends were cut back, 6 bases at V and 2 bases at J, with 10 bases in the middle. From germline, CDR1 is SGHTA and CDR2 FQGNSA. The CDR3 sequence is CASSRKAQETQYF. The DNA of the CDR3 is TGTGCCAGCAGTAGGAAGGCTCAAGAGACCCAGTACTTC.